Listed here is a single T cell receptor (beta chain). Its matching antigen is unknown. Primers: 60 Vbeta forward and 13 Jbeta reverse. The repertoire was sequenced with immunoSEQ multiplex PCR; TCRdb's copy has only in-frame clones and lacks some. Found here are 60,000 or so clones; the top ten clones hold approximately 8.9%. This specimen belongs to a study of cytomegalovirus exposure and HLA in healthy donors. Study results and limitations: Among TCR sequences, most were rare, though some public TCRs appeared in many donors. Reports indicate that TCR beta sequences accurately predicted the HLA-A and HLA-B alleles of most subjects. The only immune exposure information that was available was CMV serostatus.

Germline CDR1 reads SQVTM; CDR2 reads ANQGSEA. After removal of 7 bases from V and 0 bases from J, the junction contained 12 bases not matched to a gene. The CDR3 loop spans 16 amino acids. The origin of this receptor is a man over 45 in good health and CMV-seropositive. The sample taken for sequencing was PBMCs. The V and J genes are TRBV29-1 and TRBJ2-3; 8 nucleotides agree with TRBD2. This CDR3 reads CSGGFPTSASTDTQYF. CDR3 coding DNA: TGCAGCGGGGGATTCCCGACTAGCGCGAGCACAGATACGCAGTATTTT.